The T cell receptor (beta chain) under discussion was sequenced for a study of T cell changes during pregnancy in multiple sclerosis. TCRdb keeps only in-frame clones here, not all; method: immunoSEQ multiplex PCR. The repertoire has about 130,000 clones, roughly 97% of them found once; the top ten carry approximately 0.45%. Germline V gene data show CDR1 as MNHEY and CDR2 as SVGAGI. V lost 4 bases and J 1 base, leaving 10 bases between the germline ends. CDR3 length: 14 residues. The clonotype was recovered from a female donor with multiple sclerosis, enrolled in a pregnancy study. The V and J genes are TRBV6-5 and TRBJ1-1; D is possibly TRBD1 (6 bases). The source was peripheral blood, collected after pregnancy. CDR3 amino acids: CASSLRGGNTEAFF. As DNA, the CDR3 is TGTGCCAGCAGTTTGAGGGGGGGGAACACTGAAGCTTTCTTT.